Following are 29 T cell receptor beta chains from one sample sequenced in a study of molecular identifiers for immune sequencing clone quantification (dated by TCRdb to the late 2010s). Receptors were amplified or captured by PCR. Data came from a NextSeq 500. TCRdb reworked the public reads: Q25 trimming with fastp, MiXCR clone assembly, productive beta chains retained. Rows with one shared CDR3 protein collapse into an entry with the most common genes and DNA. In all, the sample holds hundreds of thousands of distinct CDR3 sequences, and roughly 25% of those were seen once. The biggest ten clones account for 0.75% to 0.8% of the sample. Sequenced sample: naive CD8+ T cells from blood, with Jurkat cell RNA spiked in. The intended sense of this specimen's cell subset or site label: FACS-sorted CD8+CD4-CCR7+CD45RA+ naive T cells. The receptor source for this set is a human donor in good health. Some libraries in this study had Jurkat cell RNA spiked in.

Turning to this clonotype: This may be a read error, as it is one base from a much larger clone. V is TRBV6-2 or TRBV6-3 and J is TRBJ2-3, with TRBD2 as a possible D gene (6 bases). CDR3 length: 14 residues. Germline assignment: CDR1 MNHEY and CDR2 SVGEGT. The V end was cut by 2 bases, the J end by 4 bases, with 10 bases between. As DNA, the CDR3 is TGTGCCAGCAGTTACGCGGGATCCGCAGATACGCAGTATTTT. Encoded protein: CASSYAGSADTQYF.

This clonotype was found a few times. V and J are TRBV28 and TRBJ1-6, with no clear D. CDR3 length equals 9 residues. V shed 4 bases and J shed 11 bases, with 0 bases lying between them. Germline values: CDR1 MDHEN, CDR2 SYDVKM. The CDR3 here is CASSSPLHF. The DNA for the CDR3 is TGTGCCAGCAGTTCACCCCTCCACTTT.

This clonotype was counted many times. This chain uses TRBV6-2 or TRBV6-3 with TRBJ1-4, with unresolved D. Germline lookup yields CDR1 MNHEY and CDR2 SVGEGT. The ends were cut back, 4 bases at V and 8 bases at J, with 17 bases in the middle. The length of the CDR3 is 15 residues. DNA of the CDR3: TGTGCCAGCAGTTCGCCGGCCTCCATCTCAGAAAAACTGTTTTTT. Translation gives CASSSPASISEKLFF.

This clonotype occurred many times. The gene calls are TRBV6-2 or TRBV6-3 and TRBJ2-3; no firm D call. The CDR3 has 12 amino acids. V was pared by 2 bases and J by 2 bases, with 2 bases between. Germline CDR1 and CDR2: MNHEY and SVGEGT. In nucleotides, the CDR3 is TGTGCCAGCAGTTACACCACAGATACGCAGTATTTT. This sequence encodes CASSYTTDTQYF.

As for this clonotype: A single base separates this from a much larger clone, so it may be a read error. It is unclear where the CDR3 begins or ends on the DNA, so no DNA is shown, and the CDR3 is as TCRdb lists it. The chain links TRBV27 to TRBJ2-7; the table's D call, TRBD1, was not checked against the DNA. Germline V gene lookup returns CDR1 MNHEY and CDR2 SMNVEV (reference sequence). The CDR3 is 15 residues long, counting both termini. The CDR3 sequence is CASSFAGGSSYEQCF.

This clonotype was seen ten or more times. DNA for the CDR3: TGCGCCAGCAGCCAACCCTACCTGGAAATTAAAGTAGCAGGGACGAACACTGAAGCTTTCTTT. This codes for CASSQPYLEIKVAGTNTEAFF. The chain is built from TRBV4-1 and TRBJ1-1, with D maybe TRBD1 (5 bases). V was cut by 2 bases and J by 1 base, with 29 bases left in between. The length of the CDR3 is 21 residues. In germline, CDR1 is MGHRA, CDR2 YSYEKL.

With regard to this clonotype: A much bigger clone sits one base away, suggesting this may be a read error. This chain links TRBV4-1 with TRBJ2-7; 9 bases fit TRBD1. The CDR3 length is 15 residues. The germline V gene encodes CDR1 MGHRA and CDR2 YSYEKL. The CDR3 coding sequence is TGCGCCAGCGGCCAAGAGGACAGGGGCTCCTACGAGCAGTACTTC. This gives the protein CASGQEDRGSYEQYF.

At least ten counts were recorded for this clonotype. The rearrangement uses TRBV7-9 and TRBJ2-5, with 9 bases identical to TRBD2. This CDR3 spans 15 amino acids. V lost 4 bases and J lost 9; bases outside the gene matches: 12. Per the germline V gene, CDR1 is SEHNR and CDR2 is FQNEAQ (reference sequence). CDR3 bases: TGTGCCAGCAGCTCCCCCCCTAGCGGGGTCTGGGCCCAGTACTTC. The encoded protein is CASSSPPSGVWAQYF.

This clonotype was detected once. The chain links TRBV4-1 to TRBJ1-1; D is perhaps TRBD1 (5 bases). Deletions cut 4 bases from V and 4 bases from J, with 13 bases between. The germline V gene has CDR1 MGHRA and CDR2 YSYEKL. The CDR3 contains 14 residues. The CDR3 loop reads CASSPGEGTTEAFF. Written as DNA, the CDR3 is TGCGCCAGCAGCCCCGGAGAGGGGACCACTGAAGCTTTCTTT.

The V gene is TRBV20-1, the J gene TRBJ2-1; 8 bases are a match to TRBD2. The J segment lost 5 bases and the V segment lost 7 bases, leaving 4 bases of the junction unmatched. The CDR3 spans 12 residues. Looked up from germline, CDR1 is DFQATT and CDR2 is SNEGSKA (reference sequence). CDR3 in amino acids: CSVTSGDNEQFF. For the CDR3, the DNA is TGCAGTGTTACTAGCGGAGACAATGAGCAGTTCTTC.

The CDR3 here is CASSKLREPQHF. CDR3 sequence (DNA): TGTGCCAGCAGTAAGCTTAGAGAGCCCCAGCATTTT. The genes are TRBV12-3 or TRBV12-4 and TRBJ1-5; D is undetermined. V gave up 5 bases and J gave up 8 bases, with 10 bases separating them. CDR3 size: 12 residues.

About this clonotype: The junction and the germline gene differ at one end; a read error may be behind it. The rearrangement uses TRBV7-8 and TRBJ1-1; D ambiguous. This CDR3 is built from 16 residues. Germline V CDR1 and CDR2: SGHVS, FQNEAQ. The CDR3 sequence is CASSYGTKGRTTEGFF. CDR3 DNA: TGTGCCAGCAGTTACGGTACCAAGGGTCGGACCACTGAAGGTTTCTTT. The full variable domain, its missing parts supplied by reference TRBV7-8 and TRBJ1-1, is GAGVSQSPRYKVAKRGQDVALRCDPISGHVSLFWYQQALGQGPEFLTYFQNEAQLDKSGLPSDRFFAERPEGSVSTLKIQRTQQEDSAVYLCASSYGTKGRTTEGFFGQGTRLTVV.

This clonotype showed up just a few times. The chain recombines TRBV5-5 with TRBJ2-7; 8 bases agree with TRBD1. The CDR3 runs 18 residues. After removal of 1 base from V and 5 bases from J, the junction contained 17 bases not matched to a gene. The germline gives CDR1 SGHKS, CDR2 YYEKEE (reference sequence). DNA for the CDR3: TGTGCCAGCAGCTTGAGTAGCCGGACAGGGTTCGCCTGGGACGAGCAGTACTTC. Amino acid sequence: CASSLSSRTGFAWDEQYF. The variable domain in full, completed from reference TRBV5-5 and TRBJ2-7, reads DAGVTQSPTHLIKTRGQQVTLRCSPISGHKSVSWYQQVLGQGPQFIFQYYEKEERGRGNFPDRFSARQFPNYSSELNVNALLLGDSALYLCASSLSSRTGFAWDEQYFGPGTRLTVT.

This clonotype was detected many times. V and J are TRBV5-1 and TRBJ1-1; possible D gene TRBD1, 6 bases. V lost 0 bases and J 3 bases, leaving 9 bases between the germline ends. The length of the CDR3 is 14 residues. The germline V gene has CDR1 SGHRS and CDR2 YFSETQ. CDR3 in amino acids: CASSLATGYTEAFF. The CDR3 bases are TGCGCCAGCAGCTTGGCCACAGGGTACACTGAAGCTTTCTTT.

Worth noting for this clonotype: A much bigger clone sits one base away, suggesting this may be a read error. The chain has TRBV5-1 and TRBJ2-1; no firm D call. The length of the CDR3 is 13 residues. Trimming pared 0 bases from V and 3 bases from J, leaving 4 bases between. The germline CDR1 and CDR2 sequences are SGHRS and YFSETQ. The DNA for the CDR3 is TGCGCCAGCAGCTTGGAGGACTACAATGAGCAGTTCTTC. Amino acids: CASSLEDYNEQFF. The full variable domain, in which reference TRBV5-1 and TRBJ2-1 provide the parts outside the CDR3, is KAGVTQTPRYLIKTRGQQVTLSCSPISGHRSVSWYQQTPGQGLQFLFEYFSETQRNKGNFPGRFSGRQFSNSRSEMNVSTLELGDSALYLCASSLEDYNEQFFGPGTRLTVL.

This clonotype was seen only a few times. The chain couples TRBV12-5 to TRBJ2-5; TRBD2 aligns across 9 bases. Germline V lookup: CDR1 LGHNT, CDR2 FRNRAP. V lost 1 base, J lost 1 base, and 7 bases stayed unmatched. CDR3 length: 17 amino acids. Written as DNA, the CDR3 is TGTGCTAGTGGTTTGGCGGATAGCGGGGGACCCCAAGAGACCCAGTACTTC. This gives the protein CASGLADSGGPQETQYF. The full variable domain, with the rest looked up from reference TRBV12-5 and TRBJ2-5, is DARVTQTPRHKVTEMGQEVTMRCQPILGHNTVFWYRQTMMQGLELLAYFRNRAPLDDSGMPKDRFSAEMPDATLATLKIQPSEPRDSAVYFCASGLADSGGPQETQYFGPGTRLLVL.

This clonotype has at least ten counts. The chain is built from TRBV28 and TRBJ2-5; TRBD1 or TRBD2 may be the D gene (5 bases each). CDR3 size: 13 residues. Germline lookup yields CDR1 MDHEN and CDR2 SYDVKM. V lost 10 bases and J 5 bases, leaving 17 bases between the germline ends. The CDR3 DNA reads TGTGCCATCGGGACCCAGGCGGTGGAGACCCAGTACTTC. It specifies CAIGTQAVETQYF.

This clonotype was found a few times. This rearrangement joins TRBV20-1 to TRBJ2-5; a possible D gene is TRBD1 (5 bases). Germline CDR1 DFQATT, CDR2 SNEGSKA (reference sequence). The CDR3 covers 12 residues. With 2 bases removed from V and 4 bases from J, the gap between germline ends came to 8 bases. CDR3 residues: CSARQGRETQYF. In nucleotides, the CDR3 is TGCAGTGCTAGACAGGGAAGAGAGACCCAGTACTTC.

In this sample, this clonotype turned up many times. This chain links TRBV7-9 with TRBJ2-3, with 10 bases fitting TRBD2. Germline V gene lookup returns CDR1 SEHNR and CDR2 FQNEAQ (reference sequence). This CDR3 is 18 amino acids long. V was pared by 4 bases and J by 2 bases, with 12 bases of the junction left unmatched. The CDR3 nucleotides are TGTGCCAGCAGCTCCACGAGGGTTAGCGGGGGGACCACAGATACGCAGTATTTT. Translating it yields CASSSTRVSGGTTDTQYF. The full variable domain, with the rest looked up from reference TRBV7-9 and TRBJ2-3, is DTGVSQNPRHKITKRGQNVTFRCDPISEHNRLYWYRQTLGQGPEFLTYFQNEAQLEKSRLLSDRFSAERPKGSFSTLEIQRTEQGDSAMYLCASSSTRVSGGTTDTQYFGPGTRLTVL.

The V and J genes are TRBV5-6 and TRBJ1-5, with D maybe TRBD1 (6 bases). Germline lookup yields CDR1 SGHDT and CDR2 YYEEEE. The V end lost 2 bases, the J end lost 2 bases, and 14 bases lay between the germline ends. This CDR3 comprises 16 residues. The CDR3, as DNA: TGTGCCAGCAGCTTACTTGGGGGCAGAGGCAATCAGCCCCAGCATTTT. This translates into CASSLLGGRGNQPQHF.

The rearrangement links TRBV3-1 to TRBJ2-1, with D possibly being TRBD2 (6 bases). The CDR3 contains 14 residues. The germline V and J ends were trimmed by 1 base and 8 bases, with 12 bases remaining between them. The germline V gene encodes CDR1 LGHDT and CDR2 YNNKEL (reference sequence). CDR3 region: CASSQAELADEQFF. CDR3 nucleotide sequence: TGTGCCAGCAGCCAAGCTGAACTAGCTGATGAGCAGTTCTTC.

The rearrangement links TRBV6-1 to TRBJ2-7; weak D call: TRBD1 (6 bases). Germline V gene data show CDR1 as MNHNS and CDR2 as SASEGT. Trimming took off 4 bases at V and 3 bases at J, with 13 bases between the two ends. CDR3 length: 14 amino acids. CDR3 coding DNA: TGTGCCAGCAGTGGGGGTGGACAGAACTACGAGCAGTACTTC. This gives the protein CASSGGGQNYEQYF.

This clonotype was picked up many times. V gene TRBV29-1 combines with J gene TRBJ2-5, with TRBD1 matching over 7 bases. V dropped 6 bases and J dropped 0; count of bases not matched to a gene: 4. Germline V CDR1 and CDR2: SQVTM, ANQGSEA. The CDR3 extends over 13 amino acids. CDR3 nucleotides: TGCAGCGTCGGGACAGCGAACCAAGAGACCCAGTACTTC. Translated: CSVGTANQETQYF.

Worth noting for this clonotype: A single base separates this from a much larger clone, so it may be a read error. This chain uses TRBV27 with TRBJ1-1, with D possibly being TRBD1 (5 bases). V gave up 7 bases and J gave up 4 bases, with 16 bases separating them. The CDR3 covers 14 residues. Germline CDR1 is MNHEY and CDR2 is SMNVEV (reference sequence). The CDR3 bases are TGTGCCAGCACCCCTTCAGGGACGTCCACTGAAGCTTTCTTT. It encodes CASTPSGTSTEAFF.

This chain uses TRBV11-2 with TRBJ2-5; no reliable D call. Germline V CDR1 and CDR2: SGHAT, FQNNGV. This CDR3 is 17 amino acids long. With 1 base removed from V and 2 bases from J, the gap between germline ends came to 17 bases. CDR3 nucleotides: TGTGCCAGCAGCTTAGCGCGAGGATCGTGGGATCAAGAGACCCAGTACTTC. This sequence encodes CASSLARGSWDQETQYF. The full variable domain, its missing parts supplied by reference TRBV11-2 and TRBJ2-5, is EAGVAQSPRYKIIEKRQSVAFWCNPISGHATLYWYQQILGQGPKLLIQFQNNGVVDDSQLPKDRFSAERLKGVDSTLKIQPAKLEDSAVYLCASSLARGSWDQETQYFGPGTRLLVL.

The chain joins TRBV7-9 to TRBJ2-7; D may be TRBD2 (5 bases). V was trimmed by 5 bases and J by 3 bases, leaving 17 bases between them. The CDR3 is 15 amino acids. Germline V gene lookup returns CDR1 SEHNR and CDR2 FQNEAQ (reference sequence). This chain's CDR3 is CASSQVGEFFYEQYF. CDR3 bases: TGTGCCAGCAGCCAGGTCGGGGAATTTTTCTACGAGCAGTACTTC.

This clonotype was recorded a few times. The chain is built from TRBV19 and TRBJ2-3, with no clear D. V lost 2 bases, J lost 3 bases, and 12 bases lay in between. CDR3 size: 15 residues. CDR1 LNHDA and CDR2 SQIVND come from the germline V gene (reference sequence). For the CDR3, the DNA is TGTGCCAGTAGTATATACCCCACCGAGACAGATACGCAGTATTTT. Translated: CASSIYPTETDTQYF.

Turning to this clonotype: Possible read error: a much larger clone is one base away. This chain joins TRBV20-1 and TRBJ1-2; possible D gene TRBD1, 5 bases. The CDR3 contains 14 residues. Germline values: CDR1 DFQATT, CDR2 SNEGSKA (reference sequence). The CDR3 sequence is CGARPIDSHYGYTF. The DNA of the CDR3 is TGCGGTGCTAGACCCATAGACAGCCACTATGGCTACACCTTC.

This clonotype was observed a few times. DNA of the CDR3: TGTGCCAGCAGCTTAGGCCTCGGGTACCAAGAGACCCAGTACTTC. Its protein is CASSLGLGYQETQYF. V usage is TRBV13 and J usage is TRBJ2-5; D is unresolved. Germline V gene lookup returns CDR1 PRHDT and CDR2 FYEKMQ (reference sequence). Trimming took 0 bases from V and 0 from J, leaving 8 bases between them. The CDR3 is 15 amino acids.